The rows below give T cell receptor beta chains drawn from one sample of a study of cytomegalovirus exposure and HLA in healthy donors. This table comes from immunoSEQ multiplex PCR, and its TCRdb copy is limited to in-frame clones, with some not included. The sample data list about 48,000 clones. The sequenced sample consisted of PBMCs. These receptors were collected from a male donor in good health and CMV-seropositive. Each CDR3 is given with its conserved first and last residue. The order of the fields is V gene, J gene, D gene, CDR3 protein, CDR3 DNA. A D gene is named only where the DNA matches it firmly.

V: TRBV4-3; J: TRBJ2-3; D: -; CDR3: CASSQIPGLGTDTQYF; DNA: TGCGCCAGCAGCCAGATACCGGGACTTGGCACAGATACGCAGTATTTT
V: TRBV2; J: TRBJ2-2; D: TRBD1; CDR3: CASRGTGLSGELFF; DNA: TGTGCCAGCAGAGGGACAGGGTTAAGCGGGGAGCTGTTTTTT
V: TRBV10-3; J: TRBJ1-2; D: -; CDR3: CAISESVQDGYTF; DNA: TGTGCCATCAGTGAGTCTGTTCAGGATGGCTACACCTTC
V: TRBV4-2; J: TRBJ2-7; D: TRBD2; CDR3: CASSQDWAGAYEQYF; DNA: TGTGCCAGCAGCCAAGATTGGGCGGGGGCCTACGAGCAGTACTTC
V: TRBV4-1; J: TRBJ2-2; D: -; CDR3: CASSQVLTGELFF; DNA: TGCGCCAGCAGCCAAGTTCTCACCGGGGAGCTGTTTTTT
V: TRBV7-9; J: TRBJ2-3; D: TRBD1; CDR3: CRTGELDTQYF; DNA: TGTCGGACAGGAGAATTAGATACGCAGTATTTT
V: TRBV9; J: TRBJ1-2; D: -; CDR3: CASSVGLNYGYTF; DNA: TGTGCCAGCAGCGTAGGGCTTAACTATGGCTACACCTTC
V: TRBV2; J: TRBJ2-1; D: -; CDR3: CASGEGGLSYNEQFF; DNA: TGTGCCAGCGGGGAGGGGGGGCTCTCCTACAATGAGCAGTTCTTC
V: TRBV19; J: TRBJ2-1; D: -; CDR3: CASLQLAGGLNEQFF; DNA: TGTGCCAGCCTACAACTAGCAGGGGGTCTCAATGAGCAGTTCTTC
V: TRBV5-4; J: TRBJ2-7; D: TRBD1; CDR3: CASREGQGVYEQYF; DNA: TGTGCCAGCAGGGAGGGACAGGGGGTTTACGAGCAGTACTTC
V: TRBV15; J: TRBJ1-2; D: TRBD1; CDR3: CATSSATGSNYGYTF; DNA: TGTGCCACCAGCTCGGCGACAGGGAGTAACTATGGCTACACCTTC
V: TRBV6-1; J: TRBJ2-2; D: -; CDR3: CASVQGSLNTGELFF; DNA: TGTGCCAGCGTCCAGGGTTCCTTGAACACCGGGGAGCTGTTTTTT
V: TRBV5-5; J: TRBJ2-1; D: -; CDR3: CASSLVSGNEQFF; DNA: TGTGCCAGCAGCTTGGTATCGGGGAATGAGCAGTTCTTC
V: TRBV9; J: TRBJ1-6; D: -; CDR3: CASSARHSNSPLHF; DNA: TGTGCCAGCAGCGCCCGACACTCTAATTCACCCCTCCACTTT
V: TRBV28; J: TRBJ2-6; D: TRBD2; CDR3: CASGLGGVGANVLTF; DNA: TGTGCCAGCGGCCTGGGGGGGGTCGGGGCCAACGTCCTGACTTTC
V: TRBV30; J: TRBJ1-2; D: TRBD1; CDR3: CAWTGGRGYTF; DNA: TGTGCCTGGACAGGGGGTAGGGGCTACACCTTC
V: TRBV7-2; J: TRBJ2-3; D: TRBD2; CDR3: CASSSGGLDTQYF; DNA: TGTGCCAGCAGCTCGGGGGGGCTAGATACGCAGTATTTT
V: TRBV30; J: TRBJ2-7; D: TRBD1; CDR3: CAWTPGQGAGEQYF; DNA: TGTGCCTGGACCCCGGGACAGGGGGCAGGCGAGCAGTACTTC
V: TRBV2; J: TRBJ1-2; D: TRBD1; CDR3: CARNLDRAQRYTF; DNA: TGTGCCAGAAATCTGGACAGGGCCCAGCGCTACACCTTC
V: TRBV6-5; J: TRBJ2-1; D: TRBD2; CDR3: CASSNLAGGRTEQFF; DNA: TGTGCCAGCAGTAACCTAGCGGGGGGCCGTACTGAGCAGTTCTTC
V: TRBV4-2; J: TRBJ2-1; D: TRBD2; CDR3: CASSQASGGSYNEQFF; DNA: TGTGCCAGCAGCCAAGCTAGCGGGGGCTCCTACAATGAGCAGTTCTTC
V: TRBV28; J: TRBJ2-7; D: TRBD2; CDR3: CATQSGGTYEQYF; DNA: TGTGCCACCCAAAGCGGGGGAACCTACGAGCAGTACTTC
V: TRBV19; J: TRBJ1-5; D: -; CDR3: CASSIGVGGWAQHF; DNA: TGTGCCAGTAGTATCGGGGTCGGCGGTTGGGCCCAGCATTTT
V: TRBV30; J: TRBJ2-7; D: -; CDR3: CAWSHSYEQYF; DNA: TGTGCCTGGAGTCACAGCTACGAGCAGTACTTC
V: TRBV2; J: TRBJ1-5; D: TRBD1; CDR3: CASSPGTGMSQPQHF; DNA: TGTGCCAGCAGCCCCGGGACAGGTATGTCTCAGCCCCAGCATTTT
V: TRBV28; J: TRBJ2-4; D: -; CDR3: CASGGTAKNIQYF; DNA: TGTGCCAGCGGAGGGACAGCCAAAAACATTCAGTACTTC
V: TRBV7-9; J: TRBJ2-7; D: -; CDR3: CAAVQGTEQYF; DNA: TGTGCCGCGGTACAGGGAACCGAGCAGTACTTC
V: TRBV6-6; J: TRBJ2-2; D: -; CDR3: CASSPPAGELFF; DNA: TGTGCCAGCAGTCCACCGGCCGGGGAGCTGTTTTTT
V: TRBV5-1; J: TRBJ1-4; D: TRBD1; CDR3: CASSPEGQGSEKLFF; DNA: TGCGCCAGCAGCCCGGAGGGACAGGGAAGCGAAAAACTGTTTTTT
V: TRBV18; J: TRBJ2-2; D: -; CDR3: CASSPQGQGTGELFF; DNA: TGTGCCAGCTCACCCCAGGGCCAAGGGACCGGGGAGCTGTTTTTT
V: TRBV28; J: TRBJ1-1; D: -; CDR3: CASSSFRTEAFF; DNA: TGTGCCAGCAGTTCTTTTCGGACAGAAGCTTTCTTT
V: TRBV6-4; J: TRBJ1-2; D: TRBD1; CDR3: CASQGGDGYTF; DNA: TGTGCCAGCCAAGGGGGCGATGGCTACACCTTC
V: TRBV5-1; J: TRBJ2-3; D: -; CDR3: CASSLKGGASTDTQYF; DNA: TGCGCCAGCAGCTTGAAAGGCGGGGCGAGCACAGATACGCAGTATTTT
V: TRBV18; J: TRBJ2-1; D: TRBD1; CDR3: CASSPPGQMGNEQFF; DNA: TGTGCCAGCTCACCACCGGGACAGATGGGCAATGAGCAGTTCTTC
V: TRBV4-1; J: TRBJ1-5; D: -; CDR3: CASSQDYRVVGNQPQHF; DNA: TGCGCCAGCAGCCAAGACTACAGGGTCGTCGGCAATCAGCCCCAGCATTTT
V: TRBV2; J: TRBJ2-7; D: TRBD2; CDR3: CASRLLTSGYEQYF; DNA: TGTGCCAGCAGACTTTTGACTAGCGGCTACGAGCAGTACTTC
V: TRBV2; J: TRBJ2-1; D: TRBD2; CDR3: CASSGTNYNEQFF; DNA: TGTGCCAGCAGCGGGACTAATTACAATGAGCAGTTCTTC
V: TRBV4-2; J: TRBJ2-5; D: -; CDR3: CASSPTGDMETQYF; DNA: TGTGCCAGCAGCCCGACTGGAGATATGGAGACCCAGTACTTC
V: TRBV27; J: TRBJ2-2; D: -; CDR3: CASGLGRAGELFF; DNA: TGTGCCAGCGGTTTGGGTCGGGCCGGGGAGCTGTTTTTT
V: TRBV11-1; J: TRBJ1-1; D: -; CDR3: CASTPEFVENTEAFF; DNA: TGTGCCAGCACCCCGGAGTTTGTAGAGAACACTGAAGCTTTCTTT
V: TRBV9; J: TRBJ2-7; D: TRBD1; CDR3: CASSARDRGSDEQYF; DNA: TGTGCCAGCAGCGCCCGGGACAGGGGGTCGGACGAGCAGTACTTC
V: TRBV7-9; J: TRBJ1-1; D: -; CDR3: CASSLQGTTEAFF; DNA: TGTGCCAGCAGCTTACAGGGGACCACTGAAGCTTTCTTT
V: TRBV4-3; J: TRBJ2-1; D: TRBD2; CDR3: CASSQDGTSAYNEQFF; DNA: TGCGCCAGCAGCCAAGACGGGACTAGCGCCTACAATGAGCAGTTCTTC
V: TRBV11-2; J: TRBJ2-1; D: -; CDR3: CASSASTHEQFF; DNA: TGTGCCAGCAGCGCAAGCACCCATGAGCAGTTCTTC
V: TRBV5-1; J: TRBJ2-7; D: -; CDR3: CASSPTDPGTGYYEQYF; DNA: TGCGCCAGCAGCCCCACGGACCCTGGGACTGGATATTACGAGCAGTACTTC
V: TRBV7-3; J: TRBJ1-5; D: TRBD1; CDR3: CASSPRDRAKEISNQPQHF; DNA: TGTGCCAGCAGCCCTAGGGACAGGGCGAAAGAAATTAGCAATCAGCCCCAGCATTTT
V: TRBV15; J: TRBJ2-3; D: -; CDR3: CATSREGLTDTQYF; DNA: TGTGCCACCAGCAGAGAGGGCCTCACAGATACGCAGTATTTT
V: TRBV5-1; J: TRBJ2-7; D: -; CDR3: CASSSSVSEEQYF; DNA: TGCGCCAGCAGCTCCTCGGTATCGGAGGAGCAGTACTTC
V: TRBV7-9; J: TRBJ1-1; D: -; CDR3: CASSADRGTEAFF; DNA: TGTGCCAGCAGCGCGGACCGGGGGACTGAAGCTTTCTTT
V: TRBV28; J: TRBJ2-2; D: -; CDR3: CASSFPGGSCFF; DNA: -
V: TRBV6-5; J: TRBJ2-3; D: -; CDR3: CASSTTELPGDTQYF; DNA: TGTGCCAGCAGTACCACCGAGCTGCCTGGAGATACGCAGTATTTT